The clone carrying this T cell receptor beta chain is medium-sized. Its antigen is currently unknown. TCRdb ran MiXCR on the 5' RACE reads and lists one entry per CDR3 protein. In the table there are thousands of distinct CDR3 sequences, 1.3% of which are singletons. The CDR3 has 13 amino acids. Trimming cost V 1 base and J 3 bases, with 4 bases left between them. Time point indicated: sample taken at primary tumor resection. These data originate in a study of spatial heterogeneity in lung cancer. Study-wide findings and caveats: How many expanded intratumoral alpha and beta TCRs were present tracked the tumor mutation count, which was a count of nonsynonymous mutations.

This material consisted of lung tumor tissue, taken at surgery. The J gene is TRBJ1-5, the V gene TRBV12-3 or TRBV12-4; no definite D call. This clonotype was obtained from a male donor with early-stage non-small cell lung cancer. The CDR3 sequence is CASSLGFNQPQHF. The CDR3 DNA is TGTGCCAGCAGTTTAGGGTTCAATCAGCCCCAGCATTTT.